These 12 T cell receptor beta chains were sequenced from one sample in a study of OX40 agonist ivuxolimab in advanced cancers. The assay was immunoSEQ multiplex PCR, and TCRdb's table has in-frame clones only and misses some. Of 69,000 or so clones in the sample, 75% to 90% are singletons; the top ten hold under 0.9%. The sequencing here drew on CD4+ or CD8+ T cells sorted from blood, taken in a trial of the OX40 agonist ivuxolimab. All receptors derive from an adult with an advanced solid tumor such as melanoma, head and neck, liver or kidney cancer.

The chain combines TRBV5-1 with TRBJ2-6; D uncertain. V was trimmed by 1 base and J by 9 bases, leaving 5 bases between them. The CDR3 covers 12 residues. Germline V CDR1 and CDR2: SGHRS, YFSETQ. The CDR3, as DNA: TGCGCCAGCAGCTTGAAGGGCAACGTCCTGACTTTC. Encoded protein: CASSLKGNVLTF.

The gene calls are TRBV7-9 and TRBJ2-3; 8 nucleotides match TRBD1. V gave up 1 base and J gave up 13 bases; unmatched junction bases: 10. CDR3 length: 14 residues. CDR1 and CDR2 (germline): SEHNR, FQNEAQ (reference sequence). The CDR3 bases are TGTGCCAGCAGCTTAGAAGGACAGGGTATTTGGAAGTATTTT. As protein: CASSLEGQGIWKYF.

The rearrangement uses TRBV7-8 and TRBJ1-4; the D is unclear. The CDR3 sequence is 14 residues long. V dropped 5 bases and J dropped 3 bases, with 10 bases sitting between them. The V gene's germline CDR1 is SGHVS and CDR2 FQNEAQ. The CDR3 DNA follows: TGTGCCAGCAGCGCGACCTCGGCTAATGAAAAACTGTTTTTT. Translated: CASSATSANEKLFF.

This clone occurred a few times. The chain links TRBV5-6 to TRBJ2-1; tentatively, D is TRBD1 (5 bases). Looked up from germline, CDR1 is SGHDT and CDR2 is YYEEEE. V gave up 2 bases and J gave up 2 bases, with 8 bases separating them. The CDR3 extends over 14 amino acids. The CDR3 DNA follows: TGTGCCAGCAGCTTTGGGGCGACCTACAATGAGCAGTTCTTC. This gives the protein CASSFGATYNEQFF.

CDR3 bases: TGTGCCAGCAGCGTAGCGTCGGGGAACACTGAAGCTTTCTTT. Protein product: CASSVASGNTEAFF. The V and J genes are TRBV9 and TRBJ1-1; D remains ambiguous. CDR3 length equals 14 residues. Trimming took 0 bases from V and 1 from J, leaving 7 bases between them. Per the germline V gene, CDR1 is SGDLS and CDR2 is YYNGEE. The full variable domain, completed using reference TRBV9 and TRBJ1-1, is DSGVTQTPKHLITATGQRVTLRCSPRSGDLSVYWYQQSLDQGLQFLIQYYNGEERAKGNILERFSAQQFPDLHSELNLSSLELGDSALYFCASSVASGNTEAFFGQGTRLTVV.

This clone was detected a few times. The chain links TRBV6-6 to TRBJ2-7; TRBD2 aligns across 7 bases. The V segment lost 7 bases and the J segment 6 bases; nucleotides outside the gene matches: 9. Germline V gives CDR1 MNHNY, CDR2 SVGAGI (reference sequence). This CDR3 has 13 amino acids. CDR3 sequence reads: CASTPSGMGEQYF. The CDR3 bases are TGTGCCAGCACCCCGAGCGGGATGGGCGAGCAGTACTTC.

This chain connects TRBV19 to TRBJ2-3, with D tentatively TRBD1 or TRBD2 (5 bases each). The V and J ends lost 2 bases and 5 bases respectively, with 14 bases between them. There are 15 residues in the CDR3. The germline gives CDR1 LNHDA, CDR2 SQIVND (reference sequence). The CDR3 loop reads CASSISGSRGDTQYF. The CDR3 coding sequence is TGTGCCAGTAGTATATCAGGGAGTCGGGGAGATACGCAGTATTTT.

The V and J genes are TRBV2 and TRBJ2-5, with D unresolved. Trimming removed 3 bases at V and 2 bases at J, with 7 bases between. This CDR3 has 13 residues. Germline values: CDR1 SNHLY, CDR2 FYNNEI. The CDR3 reads CASSESEQETQYF. DNA for the CDR3: TGTGCCAGCAGTGAGTCGGAACAAGAGACCCAGTACTTC. Looking up the rest from reference TRBV2 and TRBJ2-5 gives the full variable domain: EPEVTQTPSHQVTQMGQEVILRCVPISNHLYFYWYRQILGQKVEFLVSFYNNEISEKSEIFDDQFSVERPDGSNFTLKIRSTKLEDSAMYFCASSESEQETQYFGPGTRLLVL.

DNA for the CDR3: TGCGCCAGCAGTCGGCTAGCGGGAGGGCCTTACGAGCAGTACTTC. The encoded protein is CASSRLAGGPYEQYF. The J gene is TRBJ2-7, the V gene TRBV23-1; 12 nucleotides agree with TRBD2. TRBV23-1 is an open reading frame, and its role is uncertain. With 4 bases clipped from V and 4 bases from J, the junction kept 5 bases outside the gene matches. This CDR3 is built from 15 residues.

V is TRBV5-4 and J is TRBJ1-1; 8 bases align to TRBD1. Losses at the gene ends were 5 bases for V and 8 bases for J; bases not matched to a gene: 11. Germline-derived CDR1 and CDR2 are SGHNT and YYREEE (reference sequence). CDR3 size: 14 residues. DNA of the CDR3: TGTGCCAGCAGTCGACAGGGGAAGTATCGCGAAGCTTTCTTT. This sequence encodes CASSRQGKYREAFF.

This clone was observed a few times. The chain links TRBV15 to TRBJ1-3; TRBD1 matches 7 bases. CDR1 LNHNV and CDR2 YYDKDF come from the germline V gene (reference sequence). The length of the CDR3 is 15 residues. The junction had 4 bases not matched to a gene; V was cut back by 5 bases and J by 0 bases. The CDR3 is CATSLDRHSGNTIYF. For the CDR3, the DNA is TGTGCCACCAGCCTGGACAGGCACTCTGGAAACACCATATATTTT.

This chain uses TRBV5-1 with TRBJ1-1; 8 nucleotides match TRBD1. V shed 9 bases, J shed 4 bases, and the junction held 8 bases outside the gene matches. Germline V gene data show CDR1 as SGHRS and CDR2 as YFSETQ. The CDR3 is 13 amino acids. CDR3 in DNA: TGCGCCACCGGGACAGGCGGGGGCACTGAAGCTTTCTTT. Protein product: CATGTGGGTEAFF.